This TCR beta chain was captured in a study of chemoradiotherapy in HPV16-positive cancers. General study findings and limits: Non-HPV-specific T cells did not expand in tumors during treatment, whereas candidate HPV-specific clones and E7-related motifs did.

The CDR3 loop spans 15 amino acids. Germline V gene sequence: CDR1 LNHDA, CDR2 SQIVND (reference sequence). V was pared by 8 bases and J by 4 bases, with 20 bases between. Only in-frame clones appear in the TCRdb table, and some are missing; sequencing was by immunoSEQ multiplex PCR. The sample yields fewer than 16,000 clones, 78% seen once. With respect to this clone: Its antigen is as yet unknown.

The chain links TRBV19 to TRBJ1-2, with D perhaps TRBD1 (6 bases). This TCR was recovered from a human donor with HPV-associated anogenital cancer. The specimen was collected from a patient who underwent chemoradiotherapy. The chain's CDR3 is CASHSNTDSGYGYTF. The DNA for the CDR3 is TGTGCCAGTCATTCAAACACGGACAGCGGCTATGGCTACACCTTC.